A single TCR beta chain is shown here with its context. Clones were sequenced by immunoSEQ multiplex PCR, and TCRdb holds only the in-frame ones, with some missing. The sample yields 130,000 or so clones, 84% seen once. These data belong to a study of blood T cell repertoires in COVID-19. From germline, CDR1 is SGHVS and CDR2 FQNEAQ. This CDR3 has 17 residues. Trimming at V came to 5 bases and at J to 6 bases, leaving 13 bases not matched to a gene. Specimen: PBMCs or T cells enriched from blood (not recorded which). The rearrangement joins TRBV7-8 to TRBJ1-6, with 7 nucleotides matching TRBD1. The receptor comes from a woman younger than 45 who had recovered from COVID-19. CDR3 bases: TGTGCCAGCAGCCCGCCCCATACAGGGGAGTTTAATTCACCCCTCCACTTT. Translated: CASSPPHTGEFNSPLHF.